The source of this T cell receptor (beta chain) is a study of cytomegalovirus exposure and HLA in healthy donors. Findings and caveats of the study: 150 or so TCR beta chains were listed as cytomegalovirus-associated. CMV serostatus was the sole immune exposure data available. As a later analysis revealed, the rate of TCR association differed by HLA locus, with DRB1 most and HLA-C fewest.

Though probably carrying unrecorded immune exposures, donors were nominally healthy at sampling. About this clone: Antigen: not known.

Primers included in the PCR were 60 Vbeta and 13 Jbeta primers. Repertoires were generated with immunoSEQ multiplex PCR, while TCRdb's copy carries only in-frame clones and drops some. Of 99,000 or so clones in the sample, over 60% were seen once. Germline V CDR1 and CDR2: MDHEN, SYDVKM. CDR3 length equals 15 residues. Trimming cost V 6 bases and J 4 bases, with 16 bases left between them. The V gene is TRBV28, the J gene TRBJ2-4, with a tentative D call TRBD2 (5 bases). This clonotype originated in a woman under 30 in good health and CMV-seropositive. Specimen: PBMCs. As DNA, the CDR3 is TGTGCCAGCAGCTTGACCGACCGGACTAAAAACATTCAGTACTTC. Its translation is CASSLTDRTKNIQYF.